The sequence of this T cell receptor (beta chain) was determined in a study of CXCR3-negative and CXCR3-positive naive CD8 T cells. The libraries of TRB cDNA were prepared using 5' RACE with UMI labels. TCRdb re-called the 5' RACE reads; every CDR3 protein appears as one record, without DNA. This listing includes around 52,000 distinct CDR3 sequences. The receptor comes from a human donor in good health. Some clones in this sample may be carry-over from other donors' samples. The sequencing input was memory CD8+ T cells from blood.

The CDR3 loop reads CSVEGTGYEQYF. This chain links TRBV29-1 with TRBJ2-7; the D call of TRBD1 rests on TCRdb alone, since no DNA is present to check it. The CDR3 is made up of 12 amino acids. The germline CDR1 and CDR2 sequences are SQVTM and ANQGSEA.